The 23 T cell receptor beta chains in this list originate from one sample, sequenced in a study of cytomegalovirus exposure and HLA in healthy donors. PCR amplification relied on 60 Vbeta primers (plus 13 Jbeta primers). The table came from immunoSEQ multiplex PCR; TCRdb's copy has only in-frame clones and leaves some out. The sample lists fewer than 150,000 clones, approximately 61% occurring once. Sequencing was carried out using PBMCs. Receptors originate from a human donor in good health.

The CDR3 bases are TGTGCCAGCAGCTTATTCGGTGGGGGGACGGAGACCCAGTACTTC. Protein: CASSLFGGGTETQYF. The chain recombines TRBV7-9 with TRBJ2-5; perhaps TRBD2 as D (6 bases). The length of the CDR3 is 15 residues. Germline lookup yields CDR1 SEHNR and CDR2 FQNEAQ (reference sequence). Between the trimmed V and J ends, which lost 2 bases and 5 bases, there was a span of 15 bases.

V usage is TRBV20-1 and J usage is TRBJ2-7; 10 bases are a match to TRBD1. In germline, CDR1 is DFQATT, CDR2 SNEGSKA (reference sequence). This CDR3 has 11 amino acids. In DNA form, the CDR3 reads TGCACTCCGGGACAGGGGAACGAGCAGTACTTC. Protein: CTPGQGNEQYF.

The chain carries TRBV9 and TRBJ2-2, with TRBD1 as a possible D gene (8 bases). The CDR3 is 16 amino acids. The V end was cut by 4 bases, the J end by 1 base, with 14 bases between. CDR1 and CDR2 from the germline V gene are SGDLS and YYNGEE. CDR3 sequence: CASSLSGTGNTGELFF. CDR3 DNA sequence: TGTGCCAGCAGCCTCAGCGGGACAGGGAACACCGGGGAGCTGTTTTTT.

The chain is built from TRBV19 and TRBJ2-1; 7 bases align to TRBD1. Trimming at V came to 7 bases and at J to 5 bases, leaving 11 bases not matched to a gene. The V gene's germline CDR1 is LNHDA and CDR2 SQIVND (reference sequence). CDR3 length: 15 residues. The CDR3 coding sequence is TGTGCCAGTAATCCCCCCGGGACAGAAGACAATGAGCAGTTCTTC. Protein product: CASNPPGTEDNEQFF.

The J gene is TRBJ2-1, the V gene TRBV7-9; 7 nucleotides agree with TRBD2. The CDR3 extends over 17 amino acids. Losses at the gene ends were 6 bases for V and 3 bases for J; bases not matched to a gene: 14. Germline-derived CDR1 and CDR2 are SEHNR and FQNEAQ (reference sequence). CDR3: CASRDTGYGTNYNEQFF. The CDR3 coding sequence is TGTGCCAGCAGGGATACAGGTTATGGGACTAACTACAATGAGCAGTTCTTC.

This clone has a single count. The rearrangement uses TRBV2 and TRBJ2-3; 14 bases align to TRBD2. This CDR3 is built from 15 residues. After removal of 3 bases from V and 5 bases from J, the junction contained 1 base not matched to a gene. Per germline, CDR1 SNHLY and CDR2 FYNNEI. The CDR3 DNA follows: TGTGCCAGCAGTGAGACTAGCGGGAGGGTAGATACGCAGTATTTT. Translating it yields CASSETSGRVDTQYF.

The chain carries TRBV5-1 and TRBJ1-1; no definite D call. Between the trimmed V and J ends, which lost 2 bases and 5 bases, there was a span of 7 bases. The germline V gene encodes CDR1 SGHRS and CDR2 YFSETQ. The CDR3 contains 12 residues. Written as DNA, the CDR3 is TGCGCCAGCAGCTTACCGGGGACTGAAGCTTTCTTT. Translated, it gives CASSLPGTEAFF.

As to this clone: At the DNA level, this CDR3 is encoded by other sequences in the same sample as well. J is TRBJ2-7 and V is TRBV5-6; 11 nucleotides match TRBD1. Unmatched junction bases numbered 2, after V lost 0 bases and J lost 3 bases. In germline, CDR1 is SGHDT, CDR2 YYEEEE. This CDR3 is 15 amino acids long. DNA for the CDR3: TGTGCCAGCAGCTTGGGAGGGACAGGGGGCTACGAGCAGTACTTC. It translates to CASSLGGTGGYEQYF.

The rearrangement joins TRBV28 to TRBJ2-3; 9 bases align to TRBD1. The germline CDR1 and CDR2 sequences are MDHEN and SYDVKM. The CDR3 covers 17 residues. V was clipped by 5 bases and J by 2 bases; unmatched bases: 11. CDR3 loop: CASSPHLGQGDTDTQYF. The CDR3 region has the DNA TGTGCCAGCAGTCCTCACTTGGGACAGGGTGACACAGATACGCAGTATTTT.

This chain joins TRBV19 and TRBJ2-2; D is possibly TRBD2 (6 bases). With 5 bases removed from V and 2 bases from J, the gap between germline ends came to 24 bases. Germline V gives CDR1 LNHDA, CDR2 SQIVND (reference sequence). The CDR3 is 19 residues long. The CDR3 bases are TGTGCCAGTAGTCGACCCCGCGGTGGTAGCGGAATCAACACCGGGGAGCTGTTTTTT. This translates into CASSRPRGGSGINTGELFF.

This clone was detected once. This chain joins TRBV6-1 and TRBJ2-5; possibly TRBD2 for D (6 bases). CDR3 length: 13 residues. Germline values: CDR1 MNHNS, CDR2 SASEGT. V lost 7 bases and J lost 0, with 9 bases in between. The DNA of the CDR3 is TGTGCCAGCACCGGCGGGGACCAAGAGACCCAGTACTTC. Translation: CASTGGDQETQYF.

The CDR3 region is CASSEWSETSTDTQYF. The CDR3 coding sequence is TGTGCCAGCAGTGAATGGTCAGAAACCTCCACAGATACGCAGTATTTT. The chain combines TRBV2 with TRBJ2-3; D not certain. There are 16 residues in the CDR3. The germline gives CDR1 SNHLY, CDR2 FYNNEI. V was pared by 2 bases and J by 2 bases, with 14 bases between.

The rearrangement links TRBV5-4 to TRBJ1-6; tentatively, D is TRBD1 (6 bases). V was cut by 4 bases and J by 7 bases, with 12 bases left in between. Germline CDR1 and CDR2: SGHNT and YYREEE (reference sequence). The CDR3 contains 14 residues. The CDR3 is CASSTQGYNSPLHF. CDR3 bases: TGTGCCAGCAGCACACAGGGTTACAATTCACCCCTCCACTTT. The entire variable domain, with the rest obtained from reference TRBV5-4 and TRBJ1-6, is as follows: ETGVTQSPTHLIKTRGQQVTLRCSSQSGHNTVSWYQQALGQGPQFIFQYYREEENGRGNFPPRFSGLQFPNYSSELNVNALELDDSALYLCASSTQGYNSPLHFGNGTRLTVT.

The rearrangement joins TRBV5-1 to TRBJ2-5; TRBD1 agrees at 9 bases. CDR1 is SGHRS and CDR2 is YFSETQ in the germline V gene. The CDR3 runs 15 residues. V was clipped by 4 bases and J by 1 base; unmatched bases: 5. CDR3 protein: CASSPTGGLQETQYF. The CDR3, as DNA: TGCGCCAGCAGCCCCACAGGGGGCCTCCAAGAGACCCAGTACTTC.

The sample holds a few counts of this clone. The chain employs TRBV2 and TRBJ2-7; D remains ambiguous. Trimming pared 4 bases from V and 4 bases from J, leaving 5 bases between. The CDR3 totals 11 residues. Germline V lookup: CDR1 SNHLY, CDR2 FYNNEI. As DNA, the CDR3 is TGTGCCAGCAGTGGTGAGTACGAGCAGTACTTC. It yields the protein CASSGEYEQYF.

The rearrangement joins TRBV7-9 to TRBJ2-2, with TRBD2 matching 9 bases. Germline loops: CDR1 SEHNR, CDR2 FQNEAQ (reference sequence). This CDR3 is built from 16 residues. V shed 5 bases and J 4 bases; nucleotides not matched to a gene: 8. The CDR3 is CASSRSSGIGTGELFF. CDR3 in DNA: TGTGCCAGCAGCCGCTCTAGCGGGATCGGCACCGGGGAGCTGTTTTTT.

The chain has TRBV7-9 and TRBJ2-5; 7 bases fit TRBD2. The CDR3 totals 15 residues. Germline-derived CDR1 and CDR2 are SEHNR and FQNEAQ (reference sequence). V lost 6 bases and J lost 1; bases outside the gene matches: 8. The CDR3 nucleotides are TGTGCCAGCAGTCCTATAGCGGGCCGCCAAGAGACCCAGTACTTC. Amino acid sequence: CASSPIAGRQETQYF.

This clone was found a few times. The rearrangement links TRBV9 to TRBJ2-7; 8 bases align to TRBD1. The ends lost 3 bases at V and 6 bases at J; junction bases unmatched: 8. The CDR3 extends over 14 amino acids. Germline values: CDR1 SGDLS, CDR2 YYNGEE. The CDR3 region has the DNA TGTGCCAGCAGCGCAACGACAGGGGCCGGCGAGCAGTACTTC. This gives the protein CASSATTGAGEQYF.

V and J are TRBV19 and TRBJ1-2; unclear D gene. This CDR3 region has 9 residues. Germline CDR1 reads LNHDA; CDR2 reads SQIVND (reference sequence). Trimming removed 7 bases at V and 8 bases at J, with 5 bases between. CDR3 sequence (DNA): TGTGCCAGTACTAGAGGCTACACCTTC. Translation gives CASTRGYTF. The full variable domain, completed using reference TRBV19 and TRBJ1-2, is DGGITQSPKYLFRKEGQNVTLSCEQNLNHDAMYWYRQDPGQGLRLIYYSQIVNDFQKGDIAEGYSVSREKKESFPLTVTSAQKNPTAFYLCASTRGYTFGSGTRLTVV.

The CDR3 nucleotides are TGTGCCAGCAGCTTGGGGAGGAACTCCTATAATTCACCCCTCCACTTT. As protein: CASSLGRNSYNSPLHF. This chain joins TRBV5-6 and TRBJ1-6; D is uncertain. In germline, CDR1 is SGHDT, CDR2 YYEEEE. This CDR3 has 16 amino acids. Trimming left V 0 bases short and J 0 bases short, with 7 bases between.

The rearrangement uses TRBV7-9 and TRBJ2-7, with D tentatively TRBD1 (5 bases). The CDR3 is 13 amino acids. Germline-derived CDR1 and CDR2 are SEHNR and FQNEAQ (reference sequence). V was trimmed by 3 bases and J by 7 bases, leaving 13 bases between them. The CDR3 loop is CASSLGLVGEQYF. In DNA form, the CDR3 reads TGTGCCAGCAGCTTGGGGCTAGTTGGTGAGCAGTACTTC.

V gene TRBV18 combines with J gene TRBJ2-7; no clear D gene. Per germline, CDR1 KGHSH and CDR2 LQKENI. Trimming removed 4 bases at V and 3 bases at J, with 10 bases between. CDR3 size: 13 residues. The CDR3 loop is CASSRIDNYEQYF. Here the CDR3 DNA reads TGTGCCAGCTCACGTATCGACAACTACGAGCAGTACTTC.

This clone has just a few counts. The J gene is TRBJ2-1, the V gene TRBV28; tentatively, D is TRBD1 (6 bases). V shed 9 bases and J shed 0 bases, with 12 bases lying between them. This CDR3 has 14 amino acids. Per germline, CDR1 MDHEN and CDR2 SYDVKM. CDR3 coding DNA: TGTGCCAGTAATACAGGGCGCTCCTACAATGAGCAGTTCTTC. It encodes CASNTGRSYNEQFF.